These 31 T cell receptor beta chains were sequenced from one sample in a study of beta chain features in type 1 diabetes. General study findings and limits: Shortening of TCRB CDR3s, moderate but significant, appeared in all four CD4+ subsets of Type 1 diabetes patients.

Every bit of the isolated RNA underwent reverse transcription, so sequencing read expressed TCRB transcripts. Measured with immunoSEQ multiplex PCR; TCRdb has only the in-frame clones, and not every one. The sample holds hundreds of thousands of clones; about an eighth are singletons and the top ten take approximately 0.043%. Their antigens remain unidentified. The source material was naive CD4+ T cells from blood. Receptors originate from a man aged 18 to 29 with type 1 diabetes.

The CDR3 region is CASSEPGRGGNEQFF. The CDR3 DNA reads TGTGCCAGCAGTGAACCGGGGCGCGGGGGGAATGAGCAGTTCTTC. The chain employs TRBV6-1 and TRBJ2-1; 8 nucleotides match TRBD2. The CDR3 covers 15 residues. V was pared by 2 bases and J by 7 bases, with 7 bases of the junction left unmatched. Germline V gene sequence: CDR1 MNHNS, CDR2 SASEGT.

This clone was observed a few times. The CDR3 loop is CASRTGGANSPLHF. The CDR3 DNA follows: TGTGCCAGCAGGACCGGGGGGGCCAATTCACCCCTCCACTTT. The chain recombines TRBV2 with TRBJ1-6; D perhaps matches TRBD1 (6 bases). This CDR3 contains 14 residues. Germline assignment: CDR1 SNHLY and CDR2 FYNNEI. Trimming took 6 bases from V and 7 from J, leaving 13 bases between them.

For the CDR3, the DNA is TGTGCCTGGAGTGTAGGGGCCGGGCCGACGACTATCTGGAACATTCAGTACTTC. Translation gives CAWSVGAGPTTIWNIQYF. The genes are TRBV30 and TRBJ2-4; D assignment may be TRBD1 or TRBD2 (5 bases each). The V end lost 0 bases, the J end lost 7 bases, and 25 bases lay between the germline ends. The germline CDR1 and CDR2 sequences are GTSNPN and SVGIG (reference sequence). The CDR3 is 18 amino acids.

This clone was seen only a few times. V is TRBV7-2 and J is TRBJ2-1; TRBD2 matches at 9 bases. J gave up 9 bases and V 2 bases, and 14 bases lay outside the gene matches. Per the germline V gene, CDR1 is SGHTA and CDR2 is FQGNSA. The CDR3 loop spans 17 amino acids. The chain's CDR3 is CASSLRVHNSGSSEQFF. DNA for the CDR3: TGTGCCAGCAGCTTAAGGGTGCATAATAGCGGGAGCTCTGAGCAGTTCTTC. The complete variable domain, with remaining parts taken from reference TRBV7-2 and TRBJ2-1, reads GAGVSQSPSNKVTEKGKDVELRCDPISGHTALYWYRQSLGQGLEFLIYFQGNSAPDKSGLPSDRFSAERTGGSVSTLTIQRTQQEDSAVYLCASSLRVHNSGSSEQFFGPGTRLTVL.

This clone has just a few counts. The V call is TRBV2, the J call TRBJ1-2; no reliable D call. V was trimmed by 3 bases and J by 3 bases, leaving 8 bases between them. This CDR3 region has 13 residues. CDR1 and CDR2 from the germline V gene are SNHLY and FYNNEI. CDR3 coding DNA: TGTGCCAGCAGTGACTACCCTCACTATGGCTACACCTTC. It encodes CASSDYPHYGYTF.

The chain carries TRBV19 and TRBJ1-1, with D maybe TRBD1 (6 bases). This CDR3 is built from 13 residues. The V gene lost 5 bases and the J gene lost 7 bases, with 14 bases spanning the gap. Germline values: CDR1 LNHDA, CDR2 SQIVND (reference sequence). The CDR3 nucleotides read TGTGCCAGTAGTGGGACGGACAGAGATGAAGCTTTCTTT. Residues: CASSGTDRDEAFF.

The chain has TRBV5-6 and TRBJ1-1, with D maybe TRBD1 (6 bases). Germline lookup yields CDR1 SGHDT and CDR2 YYEEEE. The CDR3 is made up of 17 amino acids. Trimming shortened V by 0 bases and J by 3 bases, and 18 bases separated the two germline ends. CDR3 in amino acids: CASSLEAGHREDTEAFF. CDR3 nucleotides: TGTGCCAGCAGCTTGGAAGCTGGTCACAGGGAGGACACTGAAGCTTTCTTT.

This clone came up a few times. The chain combines TRBV7-2 with TRBJ2-3; 7 positions match TRBD2. The CDR3 totals 16 residues. V trimming: 6 bases; J trimming: 3 bases; junction bases outside the gene matches: 12. Germline values: CDR1 SGHTA, CDR2 FQGNSA. The CDR3: CASSYRTSMDTDTQYF. CDR3 DNA sequence: TGTGCCAGCAGTTATAGGACTAGTATGGATACAGATACGCAGTATTTT. Based on the CDR3 plus reference TRBV7-2 and TRBJ2-3, the full variable domain is GAGVSQSPSNKVTEKGKDVELRCDPISGHTALYWYRQSLGQGLEFLIYFQGNSAPDKSGLPSDRFSAERTGGSVSTLTIQRTQQEDSAVYLCASSYRTSMDTDTQYFGPGTRLTVL.

This sequence joins TRBV5-1 and TRBJ2-2; 9 bases agree with TRBD2. The trim removed 2 bases at V and 5 bases at J, leaving 7 bases unmatched. The CDR3 runs to 16 residues. The germline gives CDR1 SGHRS, CDR2 YFSETQ. The CDR3 protein is CASSFLAGLETGELFF. CDR3 nucleotide sequence: TGCGCCAGCAGCTTTCTAGCGGGATTGGAGACCGGGGAGCTGTTTTTT.

CDR3 DNA: TGTGCCAGCAGCCAAGGGCCCCCAGGGGGGGTAACTGAAGCTTTCTTT. This sequence encodes CASSQGPPGGVTEAFF. V usage is TRBV14 and J usage is TRBJ1-1; 7 bases are a match to TRBD1. The germline V gene encodes CDR1 SGHDN and CDR2 FVKESK. The CDR3 loop spans 16 amino acids. V lost 1 base to trimming and J lost 5 bases; unmatched junction nucleotides: 10.

The rearrangement links TRBV7-9 to TRBJ2-1; possible D gene TRBD2, 5 bases. The CDR3 covers 14 residues. The V end was cut by 8 bases, the J end by 5 bases, with 16 bases between. Germline values: CDR1 SEHNR, CDR2 FQNEAQ (reference sequence). The CDR3 DNA follows: TGTGCCAGCCCAAGGACTGATAACAACAATGAGCAGTTCTTC. Translated: CASPRTDNNNEQFF.

V is TRBV29-1 and J is TRBJ2-1, with 8 bases that match TRBD2. J lost 5 bases, V lost 3 bases, and 6 bases had no gene match. Germline-derived CDR1 and CDR2 are SQVTM and ANQGSEA. This CDR3 is built from 14 residues. CDR3 sequence reads: CSVESGSANNEQFF. CDR3 nucleotide sequence: TGCAGCGTTGAGAGCGGGAGCGCAAACAATGAGCAGTTCTTC.

This clone was observed a handful of times. V gene TRBV5-1 combines with J gene TRBJ2-7; D possibly corresponds to TRBD1 (7 bases). Trimming pared 5 bases from V and 2 bases from J, leaving 20 bases between. The CDR3 length is 16 residues. CDR1 is SGHRS and CDR2 is YFSETQ in the germline V gene. CDR3 in DNA: TGCGCCAGCAGGGGTCAGGGGGGTCTTCCGGCCTACGAGCAGTACTTC. Translation: CASRGQGGLPAYEQYF.

This clone was counted only a few times. The genes are TRBV4-1 and TRBJ1-6, with a weak D call TRBD1 (5 bases). CDR3 length: 15 amino acids. Deletions cut 0 bases from V and 8 bases from J, with 11 bases between. Germline V gene lookup returns CDR1 MGHRA and CDR2 YSYEKL. The CDR3 coding sequence is TGCGCCAGCAGCCAAGAAGCAGGGTGGGATTCACCCCTCCACTTT. The encoded protein is CASSQEAGWDSPLHF.

The chain couples TRBV6-5 to TRBJ2-3, with 9 bases fitting TRBD1. The CDR3 has 15 amino acids. Losses at the gene ends were 4 bases for V and 3 bases for J; bases not matched to a gene: 5. Germline V CDR1 and CDR2: MNHEY, SVGAGI. The CDR3 DNA reads as TGTGCCAGCAGTTTCGCGGGACAGGGAACAGATACGCAGTATTTT. Translating it yields CASSFAGQGTDTQYF.

Notes on this clone: Sequence at one end of the junction differs from germline and may be a read error. The V and J genes are TRBV6-1 and TRBJ2-7; no clear D. From germline, CDR1 is MNHNS and CDR2 SASEGT. CDR3 length: 13 amino acids. CDR3 bases: TGTGCCAGCAGTGAATCTAACAGCTACGGGCAGTACTTC. It translates to CASSESNSYGQYF.

This clone was observed a few times. The V and J genes are TRBV9 and TRBJ1-5; 8 bases are shared with TRBD1. Germline CDR1 and CDR2: SGDLS and YYNGEE. The CDR3 has 15 residues. V dropped 4 bases and J dropped 6; count of bases not matched to a gene: 9. This CDR3 reads CASSLGTGRGQPQHF. CDR3 bases: TGTGCCAGCAGCCTCGGGACAGGCCGGGGTCAGCCCCAGCATTTT.

This clone appeared a few times. The chain joins TRBV5-4 to TRBJ2-3; D is undetermined. With 0 bases removed from V and 1 base from J, the gap between germline ends came to 12 bases. Germline loops: CDR1 SGHNT, CDR2 YYREEE (reference sequence). CDR3 size: 16 residues. The CDR3 nucleotides read TGTGCCAGCAGCTTGGCCAATGGTAGAGGCACAGATACGCAGTATTTT. Translated, it gives CASSLANGRGTDTQYF.

This clone was recorded a few times. The chain joins TRBV6-6 to TRBJ1-3; D remains unclear. V was trimmed by 6 bases and J by 2 bases, leaving 8 bases between them. Germline CDR1 is MNHNY and CDR2 is SVGAGI (reference sequence). The CDR3 extends over 13 amino acids. The DNA for the CDR3 is TGTGCCAGCAGCCCGGGTCCTGGAAACACCATATATTTT. Its protein product is CASSPGPGNTIYF.

V gene TRBV6-5 combines with J gene TRBJ2-1, with a possible D match to TRBD2 (5 bases). Germline CDR1 is MNHEY and CDR2 is SVGAGI. The length of the CDR3 is 15 residues. V lost 2 bases and J lost 3, with 11 bases in between. This CDR3 is CASSYREGLYNEQFF. CDR3 DNA sequence: TGTGCCAGCAGTTACAGAGAGGGCCTCTACAATGAGCAGTTCTTC.

This chain joins TRBV29-1 and TRBJ1-4; maybe TRBD1 (6 bases). V was pared by 4 bases and J by 3 bases, with 12 bases between. Germline V gene lookup returns CDR1 SQVTM and CDR2 ANQGSEA. The CDR3 totals 14 residues. The chain's CDR3 is CSVAGAPANEKLFF. Here the CDR3 DNA reads TGCAGCGTTGCAGGGGCCCCAGCTAATGAAAAACTGTTTTTT.

DNA of the CDR3: TGCGCCAGCAGCCAAATAGGACGGACCTATGGCTACACCTTC. The encoded protein is CASSQIGRTYGYTF. V is TRBV4-1 and J is TRBJ1-2, with D uncertain. This CDR3 is built from 14 residues. V lost 2 bases and J 4 bases, leaving 11 bases between the germline ends. Germline CDR1 and CDR2: MGHRA and YSYEKL.

The V gene is TRBV6-1, the J gene TRBJ2-5; D unclear. V dropped 3 bases and J dropped 0 bases, with 5 bases sitting between them. The CDR3 has 13 residues. Per the germline V gene, CDR1 is MNHNS and CDR2 is SASEGT. CDR3 region: CASSDRYQETQYF. The CDR3, as DNA: TGTGCCAGCAGTGACCGGTACCAAGAGACCCAGTACTTC.

The sample holds a few counts of this clone. The chain recombines TRBV28 with TRBJ2-7; 8 nucleotides line up with TRBD1. This CDR3 has 14 amino acids. Looked up from germline, CDR1 is MDHEN and CDR2 is SYDVKM. J was trimmed by 3 bases and V by 6 bases; bases with no gene match: 7. The CDR3 DNA sequence: TGTGCCAGCAGCTACCTCACAGGGGGCTACGAGCAGTACTTC. Translated, it gives CASSYLTGGYEQYF.

This clone turned up a few times. The J gene is TRBJ2-7, the V gene TRBV19; 7 positions match TRBD1. The germline CDR1 and CDR2 sequences are LNHDA and SQIVND (reference sequence). CDR3 size: 16 residues. The V gene end was trimmed by 3 bases and the J gene end by 5 bases; junction bases not matched to a gene: 13. CDR3 amino acids: CASSMPGQVGNDEQYF. Written as DNA, the CDR3 is TGTGCCAGTAGTATGCCCGGACAGGTCGGAAATGACGAGCAGTACTTC.

The chain links TRBV27 to TRBJ2-5; D gene ambiguous. The CDR3 is made up of 13 amino acids. The V gene's germline CDR1 is MNHEY and CDR2 SMNVEV (reference sequence). The germline V and J ends were trimmed by 5 bases and 1 base, with 8 bases remaining between them. The CDR3, as DNA: TGTGCCAGCAGTGCCTTACCCCAAGAGACCCAGTACTTC. This encodes CASSALPQETQYF.

This clone was seen a few times. The chain has TRBV30 and TRBJ1-1; the match to TRBD1 covers 7 bases. Trimming took 4 bases from V and 4 from J; bases not matched to a gene: 6. CDR1 is GTSNPN, CDR2 SVGIG, per germline (reference sequence). The CDR3 runs 13 residues. The CDR3 bases are TGTGCCTGGAACGCCAGGGGGGGCACTGAAGCTTTCTTT. Translating gives CAWNARGGTEAFF.

This rearrangement joins TRBV9 to TRBJ1-5; a weak D match, TRBD1 (5 bases). Trimming removed 0 bases from V and 7 bases from J, with 14 bases in between. CDR3 length equals 15 residues. The germline CDR1 and CDR2 sequences are SGDLS and YYNGEE. CDR3 region: CASSVGGFPPQPQHF. CDR3 nucleotides: TGTGCCAGCAGCGTAGGGGGGTTTCCCCCCCAGCCCCAGCATTTT.

The table lists this clone with a few counts. The V gene is TRBV4-2, the J gene TRBJ2-7; D possibly corresponds to TRBD2 (5 bases). The CDR3 has 16 amino acids. V lost 0 bases to trimming and J lost 0 bases, with 12 bases between them. CDR1 and CDR2 (germline): LGHNA, YNFKEQ. The CDR3 DNA follows: TGTGCCAGCAGCCAAGATTCGGGGAAACTCTCCTACGAGCAGTACTTC. Amino acids: CASSQDSGKLSYEQYF.

The gene calls are TRBV5-8 and TRBJ1-1, with unresolved D. The CDR3 runs 14 residues. In germline, CDR1 is SGHTS, CDR2 YDEGEE. V dropped 4 bases and J dropped 4 bases, with 14 bases sitting between them. The CDR3 region is CASSGRSWGTEAFF. CDR3 coding DNA: TGTGCCAGCAGCGGACGATCGTGGGGCACTGAAGCTTTCTTT.

Comments on this clone: This specimen includes other DNA sequences encoding the same CDR3. This chain connects TRBV5-1 to TRBJ2-7, with TRBD1 as a possible D gene (5 bases). Trimming removed 1 base at V and 3 bases at J, with 11 bases between. Germline CDR1 is SGHRS and CDR2 is YFSETQ. This CDR3 comprises 14 residues. CDR3 sequence reads: CASSLSGRGYEQYF. DNA of the CDR3: TGCGCCAGCAGCTTGTCCGGAAGGGGCTACGAGCAGTACTTC.